This TCR beta chain was captured in a study of control samples from healthy donors and cancer patients. Some clones are missing from TCRdb's copy, which holds only in-frame ones; the method was immunoSEQ multiplex PCR. The repertoire has about 110,000 clones, 75% to 95% of them found once; the top ten carry roughly 4.4%. This CDR3 is built from 14 residues. Trimming removed 4 bases from V and 4 bases from J, with 13 bases in between. Germline V lookup: CDR1 LGHDT, CDR2 YNNKEL (reference sequence). Sequenced input: blood. The rearrangement uses TRBV3-1 (or the pseudogene TRBV3-2) and TRBJ1-2, with D maybe TRBD1 (6 bases). This receptor was obtained from a human donor in good health. The donor label of this sample is uncertain. The CDR3 is CASSRQDATYGYTF. The CDR3 DNA follows: TGTGCCAGCAGCCGACAGGACGCTACCTATGGCTACACCTTC.